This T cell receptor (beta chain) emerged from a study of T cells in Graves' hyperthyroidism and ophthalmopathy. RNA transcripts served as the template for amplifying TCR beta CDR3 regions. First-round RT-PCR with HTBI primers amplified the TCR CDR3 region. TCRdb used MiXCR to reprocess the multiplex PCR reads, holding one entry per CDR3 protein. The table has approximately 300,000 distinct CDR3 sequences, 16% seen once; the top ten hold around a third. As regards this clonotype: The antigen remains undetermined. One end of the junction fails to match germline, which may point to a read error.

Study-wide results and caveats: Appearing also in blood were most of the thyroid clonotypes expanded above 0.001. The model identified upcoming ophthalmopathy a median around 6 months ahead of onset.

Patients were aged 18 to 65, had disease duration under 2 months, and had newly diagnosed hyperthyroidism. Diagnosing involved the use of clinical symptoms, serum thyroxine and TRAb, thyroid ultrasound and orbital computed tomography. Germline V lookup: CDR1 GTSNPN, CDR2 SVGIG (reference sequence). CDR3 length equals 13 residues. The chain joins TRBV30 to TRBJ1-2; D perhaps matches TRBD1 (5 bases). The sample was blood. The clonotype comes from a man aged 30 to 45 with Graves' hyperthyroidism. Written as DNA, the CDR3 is TGTGCCTCCTACCTTGGGGGGAACTATGGCCACACCTTC. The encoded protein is CASYLGGNYGHTF.